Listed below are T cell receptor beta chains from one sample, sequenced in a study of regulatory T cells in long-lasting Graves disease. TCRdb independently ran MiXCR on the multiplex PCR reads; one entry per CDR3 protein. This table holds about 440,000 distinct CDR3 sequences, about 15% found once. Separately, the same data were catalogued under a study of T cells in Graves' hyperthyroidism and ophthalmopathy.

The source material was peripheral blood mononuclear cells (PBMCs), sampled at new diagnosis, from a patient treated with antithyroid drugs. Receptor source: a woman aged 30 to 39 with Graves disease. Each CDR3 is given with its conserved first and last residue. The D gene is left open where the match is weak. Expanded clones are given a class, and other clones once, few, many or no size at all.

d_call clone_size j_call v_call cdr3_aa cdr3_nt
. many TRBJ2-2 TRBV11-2 CASSLRATNTGELFF TGTGCCAGCAGCTTACGAGCCACTAACACCGGGGAGCTGTTTTTT
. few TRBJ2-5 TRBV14 CASSQGAWSSPLRGTQYF TGTGCCAGCAGCCAAGGTGCGTGGTCCTCCCCACTCAGGGGGACCCAGTACTTC
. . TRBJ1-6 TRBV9 CASSVGTASSYNSPLHF TGTGCCAGCAGCGTCGGGACCGCGAGCTCCTATAATTCACCCCTCCACTTT
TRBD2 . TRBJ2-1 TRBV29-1 CSARTSGNFNEQFF TGCAGCGCAAGAACTAGCGGGAATTTCAATGAGCAGTTCTTC
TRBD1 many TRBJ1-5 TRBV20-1 CSAGTGNSNQPQHF TGCAGTGCTGGGACAGGGAATAGCAATCAGCCCCAGCATTTT
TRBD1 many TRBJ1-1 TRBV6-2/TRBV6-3 CASRPPPDRGSEAFF TGTGCCAGCAGACCACCACCGGACAGGGGAAGTGAAGCTTTCTTT
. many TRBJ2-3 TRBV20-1 CSGGRGGRADTQYF TGCAGTGGAGGGAGGGGGGGTCGGGCAGATACGCAGTATTTT
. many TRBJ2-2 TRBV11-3 CASSLVKGTGELFF TGTGCCAGCAGCTTAGTCAAGGGTACCGGGGAGCTGTTTTTT
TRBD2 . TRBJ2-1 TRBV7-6 CASSLKVGLAGVIYNEQFF TGTGCCAGCAGCTTAAAGGTGGGACTAGCGGGGGTCATCTACAATGAGCAGTTCTTC
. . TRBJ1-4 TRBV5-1 CASSLEAGRSEKLFF TGCGCCAGCAGCCTGGAGGCAGGGAGGAGTGAAAAACTGTTTTTT
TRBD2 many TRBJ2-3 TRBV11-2 CASSLTLADTDTQYF TGTGCCAGCAGCTTAACACTAGCGGACACAGATACGCAGTATTTT
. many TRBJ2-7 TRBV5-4 CASSLEGVGTEQYF TGTGCCAGCAGCTTGGAGGGAGTTGGTACCGAGCAGTACTTC
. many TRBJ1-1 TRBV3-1 CASSRSPTEAFF TGTGCCAGCAGCCGGAGTCCTACTGAAGCTTTCTTT
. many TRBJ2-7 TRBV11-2 CASSLMGVSYEQYF TGTGCCAGCAGCTTAATGGGCGTCTCCTACGAGCAGTACTTC
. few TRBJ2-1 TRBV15 CATTADLNSYNEQFF TGTGCCACAACAGCCGACCTAAACTCCTACAATGAGCAGTTCTTC
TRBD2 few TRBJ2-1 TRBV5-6 CASSYPGLAGPQDNEQFF TGTGCCAGCAGCTACCCGGGACTAGCGGGACCACAGGACAATGAGCAGTTCTTC
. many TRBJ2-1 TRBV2 CASSVGGGTNEQFF TGTGCCAGCAGTGTTGGTGGTGGGACGAATGAGCAGTTCTTC
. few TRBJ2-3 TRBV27 CASSFGDSTDTQYF TGTGCCAGCAGTTTTGGAGACAGCACAGATACGCAGTATTTT
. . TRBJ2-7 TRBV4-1 CASSQEEGYEQYF TGCGCCAGCAGCCAAGAAGAAGGATACGAGCAGTACTTC
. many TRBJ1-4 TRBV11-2 CASSLVPTNEKLFF TGTGCCAGCAGCTTAGTCCCAACTAATGAAAAACTGTTTTTT
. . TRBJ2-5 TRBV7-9 CASSLGGLGGGLIQETQYF TGTGCCAGCAGCTTAGGAGGTTTAGGAGGGGGACTTATTCAAGAGACCCAGTACTTC
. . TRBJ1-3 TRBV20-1 CSARNGAGNTIYF TGCAGTGCTAGAAACGGGGCTGGAAACACCATATATTTT